This passage covers 28 T cell receptor beta chains from one sample sequenced in a study of OX40 agonist ivuxolimab in advanced cancers. Produced via immunoSEQ multiplex PCR; TCRdb's table is partial and in-frame only. The table records about 36,000 clones, 74% of them present only once. Sequenced material: CD4+ or CD8+ T cells sorted from blood, taken in a trial of the OX40 agonist ivuxolimab. These receptors all stem from an adult with an advanced solid tumor such as melanoma, head and neck, liver or kidney cancer.

The J gene is TRBJ1-4, the V gene TRBV21-1. TRBV21-1 is a pseudogene locus. This CDR3 has 15 residues. The CDR3: CASSPRAYNLEKLFF. The CDR3 DNA sequence: TGTGCCAGCAGCCCAAGGGCATACAACCTTGAAAAACTGTTTTTT.

This chain uses TRBV19 with TRBJ1-4; possible D gene TRBD1, 5 bases. CDR3 length: 14 residues. CDR1 is LNHDA and CDR2 is SQIVND in the germline V gene (reference sequence). V was clipped by 4 bases and J by 5 bases, with 11 bases between them. The CDR3, as DNA: TGTGCCAGTAGTACCCTTTACAGGAATGAAAAACTGTTTTTT. Amino acids: CASSTLYRNEKLFF.

This clone was seen repeatedly, ten times or more. V gene TRBV7-9 combines with J gene TRBJ1-2; TRBD1 agrees at 9 bases. Germline CDR1 is SEHNR and CDR2 is FQNEAQ (reference sequence). The V and J ends lost 4 bases and 3 bases, in that order; junction bases with no gene match: 3. The CDR3 consists of 14 residues. Here the CDR3 reads CASSWYRGHYGYTF. The DNA of the CDR3 is TGTGCCAGCAGCTGGTACAGGGGGCACTATGGCTACACCTTC.

This chain links TRBV4-1 with TRBJ2-1, with D unresolved. Germline CDR1 MGHRA, CDR2 YSYEKL. CDR3 length equals 13 residues. V lost 4 bases and J lost 6, with 10 bases in between. The CDR3 DNA sequence: TGCGCCAGCAGCCCCCTTACGTTCAATGAGCAGTTCTTC. Protein sequence: CASSPLTFNEQFF.

In DNA form, the CDR3 reads TGCAGTTTTCTTCCGGGACAGGGGGCTCGAGGCTACACCTTC. It is translated as CSFLPGQGARGYTF. The V gene is TRBV29-1, the J gene TRBJ1-2, with TRBD1 identical over 12 bases. CDR1 SQVTM and CDR2 ANQGSEA come from the germline V gene. This CDR3 contains 14 residues. The full variable domain, rest sourced from reference TRBV29-1 and TRBJ1-2, is SAVISQKPSRDICQRGTSLTIQCQVDSQVTMMFWYRQQPGQSLTLIATANQGSEATYESGFVIDKFPISRPNLTFSTLTVSNMSPEDSSIYLCSFLPGQGARGYTFGSGTRLTVV.

This sequence joins TRBV7-8 and TRBJ2-1; no clear D. The CDR3 spans 12 residues. V lost 5 bases and J 7 bases, leaving 9 bases between the germline ends. Germline V gene lookup returns CDR1 SGHVS and CDR2 FQNEAQ. The CDR3 reads CASSPHRNEQFF. In DNA, the CDR3 is TGTGCCAGCAGCCCCCATCGGAATGAGCAGTTCTTC.

This chain connects TRBV6-5 to TRBJ1-5; no definite D call. CDR3 length: 12 residues. Per germline, CDR1 MNHEY and CDR2 SVGAGI. V was trimmed by 5 bases and J by 12 bases, leaving 14 bases between them. In nucleotides, the CDR3 is TGTGCCAGCAGTCCCCCCCTCCGGGACCAGCATTTT. Translation gives CASSPPLRDQHF.

This chain connects TRBV2 to TRBJ1-1; D gene ambiguous. Trimming removed 8 bases at V and 5 bases at J, with 6 bases between. The CDR3 is made up of 10 amino acids. Germline lookup yields CDR1 SNHLY and CDR2 FYNNEI. This CDR3 is CASRPTEAFF. The CDR3 nucleotides read TGTGCCAGCCGTCCGACTGAAGCTTTCTTT.

CDR3 sequence reads: CASSPQGTNTGELFF. In DNA, the CDR3 is TGTGCCAGCAGTCCCCAGGGGACAAACACCGGGGAGCTGTTTTTT. The rearrangement uses TRBV2 and TRBJ2-2, with a tentative D call TRBD1 (6 bases). CDR3 size: 15 residues. Germline CDR1 is SNHLY and CDR2 is FYNNEI. V dropped 5 bases and J dropped 2 bases, with 12 bases sitting between them.

V usage is TRBV5-4 and J usage is TRBJ1-1, with D unresolved. Germline V gene data show CDR1 as SGHNT and CDR2 as YYREEE (reference sequence). The CDR3 runs to 14 residues. V lost 2 bases and J lost 1, with 9 bases in between. This CDR3 reads CASSFGRSNTEAFF. For the CDR3, the DNA is TGTGCCAGCAGCTTTGGCAGGTCGAACACTGAAGCTTTCTTT.

The CDR3 spells CASRQSNNEQFF. CDR3 bases: TGCGCCAGCCGACAGTCAAACAATGAGCAGTTCTTC. The V and J genes are TRBV5-1 and TRBJ2-1, with a weak D call TRBD1 (5 bases). V lost 7 bases, J lost 5 bases, and 10 bases lay in between. CDR3 length equals 12 residues. From germline, CDR1 is SGHRS and CDR2 YFSETQ.

By share, this clone ranks as medium-sized (0.01 to 0.1%). This chain joins TRBV5-1 and TRBJ2-7, with D unresolved. The V gene's germline CDR1 is SGHRS and CDR2 YFSETQ. Trimming removed 2 bases at V and 6 bases at J, with 3 bases between. The CDR3 is 10 residues long. CDR3 bases: TGCGCCAGCAGCTTAAGCGAGCAGTACTTC. This gives the protein CASSLSEQYF.

The gene calls are TRBV4-2 and TRBJ1-6; D perhaps matches TRBD1 (5 bases). Trimming took off 0 bases at V and 5 bases at J, with 8 bases between the two ends. The V gene's germline CDR1 is LGHNA and CDR2 YNFKEQ. This CDR3 is 15 amino acids long. The CDR3 protein is CASSQEGTNNSPLHF. CDR3 DNA: TGTGCCAGCAGCCAAGAAGGGACGAATAATTCACCCCTCCACTTT.

The gene calls are TRBV30 and TRBJ2-3; TRBD2 is a possible D gene (5 bases). CDR1 is GTSNPN, CDR2 SVGIG, per germline (reference sequence). The germline V and J ends were trimmed by 2 bases and 7 bases, with 16 bases remaining between them. The CDR3 runs 14 residues. As DNA, the CDR3 is TGTGCCTGGAGTCCAAACAATCGGGGAAATACGCAGTATTTT. Amino acids: CAWSPNNRGNTQYF. Together with reference TRBV30 and TRBJ2-3, the CDR3 gives the full variable domain: SQTIHQWPATLVQPVGSPLSLECTVEGTSNPNLYWYRQAAGRGLQLLFYSVGIGQISSEVPQNLSASRPQDRQFILSSKKLLLSDSGFYLCAWSPNNRGNTQYFGPGTRLTVL.

The chain carries TRBV7-9 and TRBJ1-1, with D maybe TRBD1 (6 bases). V lost 5 bases to trimming and J lost 10 bases, with 14 bases between them. Germline CDR1 SEHNR, CDR2 FQNEAQ (reference sequence). The CDR3 extends over 12 amino acids. This CDR3 is CASSLHGGGAFF. The CDR3 bases are TGTGCCAGCAGCCTCCACGGAGGGGGAGCTTTCTTT.

This clone was found once. This chain uses TRBV7-9 with TRBJ2-7, with D unresolved. The CDR3 runs to 12 residues. Per germline, CDR1 SEHNR and CDR2 FQNEAQ (reference sequence). The V and J ends lost 5 bases and 3 bases respectively, with 8 bases between them. The CDR3 region is CASSRSSYEQYF. CDR3 nucleotide sequence: TGTGCCAGCAGCCGCTCAAGCTACGAGCAGTACTTC.

For the CDR3, the DNA is TGCGCCAGCAGCTTGGATGGTAACAGGGGAGGAACTGAAGCTTTCTTT. Translation gives CASSLDGNRGGTEAFF. This chain uses TRBV5-1 with TRBJ1-1, with 7 bases fitting TRBD1. Germline loops: CDR1 SGHRS, CDR2 YFSETQ. V lost 0 bases, J lost 5 bases, and 10 bases stayed unmatched. The CDR3 is made up of 16 amino acids.

V is TRBV19 and J is TRBJ2-1, with D perhaps TRBD2 (6 bases). V was pared by 8 bases and J by 8 bases, with 13 bases between. CDR3 length: 12 residues. Germline V gene sequence: CDR1 LNHDA, CDR2 SQIVND (reference sequence). The CDR3 protein is CASPWGDHEQFF. The CDR3 DNA follows: TGTGCCAGTCCCTGGGGGGACCATGAGCAGTTCTTC. The whole variable domain, remainder taken from reference TRBV19 and TRBJ2-1, is DGGITQSPKYLFRKEGQNVTLSCEQNLNHDAMYWYRQDPGQGLRLIYYSQIVNDFQKGDIAEGYSVSREKKESFPLTVTSAQKNPTAFYLCASPWGDHEQFFGPGTRLTVL.

This clone was observed a few times. The chain carries TRBV29-1 and TRBJ2-2; D not resolved. Germline V gene lookup returns CDR1 SQVTM and CDR2 ANQGSEA. The V end was cut by 6 bases, the J end by 4 bases, with 15 bases between. The CDR3 length is 14 residues. The CDR3 loop reads CSVQTPTRTGELFF. CDR3 bases: TGCAGCGTCCAGACCCCCACACGCACCGGGGAGCTGTTTTTT.

This chain uses TRBV19 with TRBJ1-1; 7 nucleotides match TRBD1. V was pared by 4 bases and J by 3 bases, with 8 bases of the junction left unmatched. Germline values: CDR1 LNHDA, CDR2 SQIVND (reference sequence). CDR3 length: 15 residues. The DNA for the CDR3 is TGTGCCAGTAGTACGGGTTACACAGGGGACACTGAAGCTTTCTTT. This encodes CASSTGYTGDTEAFF. Complete variable domain (other parts from reference TRBV19 and TRBJ1-1): DGGITQSPKYLFRKEGQNVTLSCEQNLNHDAMYWYRQDPGQGLRLIYYSQIVNDFQKGDIAEGYSVSREKKESFPLTVTSAQKNPTAFYLCASSTGYTGDTEAFFGQGTRLTVV.

This clone was detected only once. This specimen includes other DNA sequences encoding the same CDR3. The chain has TRBV28 and TRBJ2-7; D ambiguous. This CDR3 has 13 residues. Trimming shortened V by 3 bases and J by 4 bases, and 10 bases separated the two germline ends. Germline lookup yields CDR1 MDHEN and CDR2 SYDVKM. CDR3 in amino acids: CASSLGGPYEQYF. The CDR3 DNA reads TGTGCCAGCAGTTTGGGTGGGCCGTACGAGCAGTACTTC.

This chain uses TRBV7-9 with TRBJ1-2; unclear D gene. CDR1 is SEHNR, CDR2 FQNEAQ, per germline (reference sequence). V gave up 6 bases and J gave up 0 bases, with 5 bases separating them. There are 12 residues in the CDR3. The chain's CDR3 is CASSNANYGYTF. The CDR3 region has the DNA TGTGCCAGCAGTAACGCTAACTATGGCTACACCTTC.

This clone was counted between two and nine times. The rearrangement joins TRBV7-6 to TRBJ1-1, with D hard to call. The CDR3 is made up of 13 amino acids. The V gene lost 2 bases and the J gene lost 5 bases, with 9 bases spanning the gap. CDR1 SGHVS and CDR2 FNYEAQ come from the germline V gene. The CDR3: CASSLSEATEAFF. The CDR3 DNA reads TGTGCCAGCAGCTTATCAGAGGCAACTGAAGCTTTCTTT.

The genes are TRBV10-2 and TRBJ1-1, with 8 bases fitting TRBD1. This CDR3 region has 16 residues. Germline V gene lookup returns CDR1 WSHSY and CDR2 SAAADI. Losses at the gene ends were 4 bases for V and 5 bases for J; bases not matched to a gene: 12. CDR3 loop: CASSGLFRGPGTEAFF. CDR3 nucleotide sequence: TGCGCCAGCAGTGGCTTATTCAGGGGGCCGGGGACTGAAGCTTTCTTT.

V usage is TRBV29-1 and J usage is TRBJ2-7, with TRBD1 as a possible D gene (6 bases). The CDR3 contains 13 residues. V lost 2 bases and J 4 bases, leaving 12 bases between the germline ends. CDR1 is SQVTM, CDR2 ANQGSEA, per germline. CDR3 loop: CSVEMDSGYEQYF. The DNA of the CDR3 is TGCAGCGTTGAAATGGACAGTGGGTACGAGCAGTACTTC.

This sequence joins TRBV4-1 and TRBJ2-5; D may be TRBD2 (6 bases). The J call may be faulty, since TRBJ2-7 better matches the DNA end. Germline V lookup: CDR1 MGHRA, CDR2 YSYEKL. This CDR3 is built from 15 residues. CDR3 sequence (DNA): TGCGCCAGCAGCCAAGATCGGGGGACCATCTACGAGCAGTACTTC. Residues: CASSQDRGTIYEQYF.

The chain employs TRBV7-9 and TRBJ1-3; possibly TRBD1 for D (5 bases). Germline values: CDR1 SEHNR, CDR2 FQNEAQ (reference sequence). The CDR3 contains 16 residues. The germline V and J ends were trimmed by 5 bases and 2 bases, with 16 bases remaining between them. The CDR3 reads CASSPRDQTAGNTIYF. In nucleotides, the CDR3 is TGTGCCAGCAGCCCCCGGGACCAAACCGCTGGAAACACCATATATTTT.

The CDR3: CASSPTGGNNQPQHF. The CDR3 DNA reads as TGCGCCAGCAGCCCGACAGGGGGCAACAATCAGCCCCAGCATTTT. The chain combines TRBV5-1 with TRBJ1-5; 10 bases line up with TRBD1. V lost 4 bases and J lost 3; bases outside the gene matches: 4. CDR1 and CDR2 (germline): SGHRS, YFSETQ. CDR3 size: 15 residues.